This TCR beta chain was obtained from a study of shared clonotypes between healthy human individuals. General study results and limits: Incompleteness in sorted-subset sequencing, despite large depth, was shown by rarefaction.

This clone was detected only a few times. Its target is unknown. At deep level, the assay was performed. Repertoires were generated with immunoSEQ multiplex PCR, while TCRdb's copy carries only in-frame clones and drops some. Of 550,000 to 800,000 clones detected, less than 95% appear once; the ten largest clones hold less than 40%. The receptor's source is a man in his late teens or twenties in good health. Some clones in this sample may be carry-over from other donors' samples. Sequencing used memory CD8+ T cells from PBMCs. Indicated subset: CD45RO+ cells pooled with CCR7-negative TemRA cells.

The CDR3 is CASSWTDINTEAFF. CDR3 in DNA: TGTGCCAGCAGTTGGACAGATATAAACACTGAAGCTTTCTTT. The rearrangement uses TRBV6-6 and TRBJ1-1; tentative D call: TRBD1 (6 bases). V gave up 4 bases and J gave up 2 bases, with 11 bases separating them. The CDR3 is made up of 14 amino acids. Germline CDR1 and CDR2: MNHNY and SVGAGI (reference sequence).